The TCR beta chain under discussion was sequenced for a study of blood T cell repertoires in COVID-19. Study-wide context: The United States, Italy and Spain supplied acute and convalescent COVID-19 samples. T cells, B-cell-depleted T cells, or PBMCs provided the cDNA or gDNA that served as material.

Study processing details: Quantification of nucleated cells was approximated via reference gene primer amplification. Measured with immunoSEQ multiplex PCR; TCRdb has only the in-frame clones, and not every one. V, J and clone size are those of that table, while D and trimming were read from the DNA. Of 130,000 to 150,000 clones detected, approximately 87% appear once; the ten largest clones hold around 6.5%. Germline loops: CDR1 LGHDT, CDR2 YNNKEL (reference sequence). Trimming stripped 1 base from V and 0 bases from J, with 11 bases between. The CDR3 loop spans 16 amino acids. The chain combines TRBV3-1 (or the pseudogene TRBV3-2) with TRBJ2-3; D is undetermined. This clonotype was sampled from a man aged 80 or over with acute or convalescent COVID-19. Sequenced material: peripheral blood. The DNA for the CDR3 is TGTGCCAGCAGCCAAGTCCATTTGCAGAGCACAGATACGCAGTATTTT. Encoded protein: CASSQVHLQSTDTQYF.